This TCR beta chain stems from a study of T-cell reconstitution after alpha-beta-depleted transplantation in children. TCRbeta library construction was performed incorporating unique molecular identifiers. TCRdb recomputed calls from the PCR reads with MiXCR, one row per CDR3 protein. The table has around 360,000 distinct CDR3 sequences, about a tenth seen once. The sequencing used PBMCs from the stem cell graft donor, collected from the stem cell graft. The sequence came from a human donor who donated a stem cell graft to a child with acute lymphoblastic leukemia.

In DNA form, the CDR3 reads TGTGCCAGCAGTCCCCTGTGGGGAAGTAATGAAAAACTGTTTTTT. Protein: CASSPLWGSNEKLFF. V and J are TRBV12-3 or TRBV12-4 and TRBJ1-4; D ambiguous. With 5 bases removed from V and 4 bases from J, the gap between germline ends came to 14 bases. CDR3 length equals 15 residues.